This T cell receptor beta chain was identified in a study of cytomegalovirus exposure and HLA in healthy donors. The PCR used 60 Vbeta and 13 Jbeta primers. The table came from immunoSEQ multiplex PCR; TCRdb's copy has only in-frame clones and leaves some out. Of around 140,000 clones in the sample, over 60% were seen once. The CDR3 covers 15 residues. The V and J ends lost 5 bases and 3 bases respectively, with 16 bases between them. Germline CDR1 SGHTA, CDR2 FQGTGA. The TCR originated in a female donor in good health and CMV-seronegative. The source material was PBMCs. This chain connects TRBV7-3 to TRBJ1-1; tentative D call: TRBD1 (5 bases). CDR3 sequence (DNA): TGTGCCAGCAGCCATGGGCTGCGGGGGGACACTGAAGCTTTCTTT. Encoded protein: CASSHGLRGDTEAFF.